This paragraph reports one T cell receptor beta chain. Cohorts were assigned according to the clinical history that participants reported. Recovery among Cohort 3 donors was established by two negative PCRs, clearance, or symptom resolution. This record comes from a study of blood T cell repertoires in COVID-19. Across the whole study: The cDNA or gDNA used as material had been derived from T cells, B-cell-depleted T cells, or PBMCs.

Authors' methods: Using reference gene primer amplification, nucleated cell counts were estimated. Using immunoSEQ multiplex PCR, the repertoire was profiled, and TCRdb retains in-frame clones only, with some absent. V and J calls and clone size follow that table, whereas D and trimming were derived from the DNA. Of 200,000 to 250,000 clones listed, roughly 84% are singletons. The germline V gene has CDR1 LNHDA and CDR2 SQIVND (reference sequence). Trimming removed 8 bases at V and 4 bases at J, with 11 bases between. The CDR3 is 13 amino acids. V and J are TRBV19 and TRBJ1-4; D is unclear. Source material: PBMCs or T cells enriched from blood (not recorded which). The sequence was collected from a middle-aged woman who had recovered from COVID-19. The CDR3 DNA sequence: TGTGCCAGTCGACACCGAAATAATGAAAAACTGTTTTTT. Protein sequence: CASRHRNNEKLFF.